These 27 T cell receptor beta chains were all obtained from the same sample, sequenced in a study of T cells expressing NK-cell markers. TCRdb reprocessed the 5' RACE reads, with one entry per CDR3 protein and no DNA. The listing records 300,000 to 450,000 distinct CDR3 sequences. The sequencing input was blood T cells: a sorted CD56 or NKG2C T cell subset, CD4+ or CD8+ T cells, or bulk PBMC T cells (not recorded which). These receptors were obtained from a man aged 18-70 years in good health.

The genes are TRBV11-2 and TRBJ1-1; TCRdb lists TRBD1, though no DNA is available to test this call. CDR1 is SGHAT and CDR2 is FQNNGV in the germline V gene. The CDR3 has 16 residues. This CDR3 is CASSLVVGEGGTEAFF.

This rearrangement joins TRBV19 to TRBJ2-3; no DNA is available, so the TRBD2 call from TCRdb remains unchecked. Germline loops: CDR1 LNHDA, CDR2 SQIVND (reference sequence). This CDR3 is 14 amino acids long. The chain's CDR3 is CASMRAPGTDTQYF.

The rearrangement joins TRBV12-3 or TRBV12-4 to TRBJ2-7; the D call of TRBD1 rests on TCRdb alone, since no DNA is present to check it. The CDR3 length is 16 residues. CDR3 sequence: CASSPGGWGPSYEQYF.

The chain is built from TRBV7-6 and TRBJ2-1; TCRdb's D call of TRBD1 is untestable without DNA. CDR1 is SGHVS and CDR2 is FNYEAQ in the germline V gene. CDR3 length: 15 residues. This chain's CDR3 is CASSPRTGEYNEQFF.

This chain links TRBV20-1 with TRBJ1-6; TCRdb names TRBD1, which stays unverified in the absence of DNA. The CDR3 contains 15 residues. CDR1 DFQATT and CDR2 SNEGSKA come from the germline V gene (reference sequence). The chain's CDR3 is CSARDKMGQGSPLHF.

V and J are TRBV21-1 and TRBJ2-5; TCRdb names TRBD1, which stays unverified in the absence of DNA. TRBV21-1 is flagged as a pseudogene. The CDR3 runs to 16 residues. CDR3 in amino acids: CASSPYLGTGVETQYF.

CDR3 residues: CSASQGARYTGELFF. This chain uses TRBV20-1 with TRBJ2-2; absent DNA, TCRdb's TRBD1 call cannot be checked. Germline V gives CDR1 DFQATT, CDR2 SNEGSKA (reference sequence). This CDR3 has 15 residues.

This chain joins TRBV11-3 and TRBJ2-2; TCRdb names TRBD1, which stays unverified in the absence of DNA. The CDR3 totals 14 residues. Germline V lookup: CDR1 SGHNT, CDR2 YENEEA. This CDR3 reads CASSKGQRGGELFF.

V usage is TRBV28 and J usage is TRBJ1-5; the D gene TCRdb calls, TRBD1, cannot be checked with no DNA. The CDR3 length is 13 residues. Germline-derived CDR1 and CDR2 are MDHEN and SYDVKM. CDR3 residues: CASRKQGIQPQHF.

The chain uses TRBV29-1 and TRBJ1-1; the D call of TRBD1 rests on TCRdb alone, since no DNA is present to check it. CDR3 length equals 15 residues. Germline V gives CDR1 SQVTM, CDR2 ANQGSEA. This chain's CDR3 is CSARDSTWGNTEAFF.

The genes are TRBV15 and TRBJ2-1; the TRBD1 assignment by TCRdb is unverifiable without DNA. Germline CDR1 and CDR2: LNHNV and YYDKDF (reference sequence). The length of the CDR3 is 14 residues. The chain's CDR3 is CATSRSRGVNEQFF.

CDR3 sequence: CASSQPGLAGGLDTQYF. The chain joins TRBV4-2 to TRBJ2-3; TCRdb returns TRBD2, unconfirmable since there is no DNA. The CDR3 runs to 17 residues. From germline, CDR1 is LGHNA and CDR2 YNFKEQ.

The V gene is TRBV20-1, the J gene TRBJ1-1; TCRdb returns TRBD1, unconfirmable since there is no DNA. Per germline, CDR1 DFQATT and CDR2 SNEGSKA (reference sequence). There are 15 residues in the CDR3. The CDR3 sequence: CSAGTGGFMNTEAFF.

This chain joins TRBV4-2 and TRBJ2-2; the TCRdb D gene call, TRBD2, has no DNA to confirm it. The CDR3 is made up of 16 amino acids. CDR1 and CDR2 from the germline V gene are LGHNA and YNFKEQ. The CDR3 region is CASSQGPSGTTGELFF.

The rearrangement joins TRBV7-9 to TRBJ2-1. The length of the CDR3 is 11 residues. CDR1 is SEHNR and CDR2 is FQNEAQ in the germline V gene (reference sequence). CDR3 sequence reads: CALRPRNEQFF.

The CDR3 sequence is CASSPRRAQGKNSPLHF. V usage is TRBV18 and J usage is TRBJ1-6. The CDR3 is made up of 17 amino acids. Germline V CDR1 and CDR2: KGHSH, LQKENI.

V and J are TRBV19 and TRBJ2-3; TCRdb proposes TRBD2, but this gene call is untestable without DNA. Per the germline V gene, CDR1 is LNHDA and CDR2 is SQIVND (reference sequence). This CDR3 has 15 residues. The CDR3 loop reads CASSMLAGVADTQYF.

V gene TRBV5-1 combines with J gene TRBJ2-7; TCRdb picks TRBD1, but there is no DNA to check that call. The length of the CDR3 is 15 residues. Germline V gene sequence: CDR1 SGHRS, CDR2 YFSETQ. CDR3 residues: CASSFSTVFSYEQYF.

The chain is built from TRBV7-2 and TRBJ2-1. Germline assignment: CDR1 SGHTA and CDR2 FQGNSA. This CDR3 has 14 amino acids. The CDR3 reads CASSLVADLAEQFF.

V and J are TRBV5-1 and TRBJ1-1. Germline lookup yields CDR1 SGHRS and CDR2 YFSETQ. The CDR3 runs 15 residues. The CDR3 sequence is CASSLRHGVNTEAFF.

The V gene is TRBV28, the J gene TRBJ2-2; TCRdb returns TRBD1, unconfirmable since there is no DNA. Germline V gene data show CDR1 as MDHEN and CDR2 as SYDVKM. This CDR3 is 17 amino acids long. The CDR3 is CASRGGGGHINTGELFF. The full variable domain, in which reference TRBV28 and TRBJ2-2 provide the parts outside the CDR3, is DVKVTQSSRYLVKRTGEKVFLECVQDMDHENMFWYRQDPGLGLRLIYFSYDVKMKEKGDIPEGYSVSREKKERFSLILESASTNQTSMYLCASRGGGGHINTGELFFGEGSRLTVL.

This sequence joins TRBV5-1 and TRBJ2-3; no DNA is available, so the TRBD1 call from TCRdb remains unchecked. Germline assignment: CDR1 SGHRS and CDR2 YFSETQ. The CDR3 extends over 15 amino acids. This CDR3 reads CASTTGTGGSDTQYF.

The chain employs TRBV25-1 and TRBJ2-2; lacking DNA, the TRBD1 call made by TCRdb goes unchecked. The CDR3 consists of 16 residues. Germline lookup yields CDR1 MGHDK and CDR2 SYGVNS. CDR3 sequence reads: CASSEQRGVASGELFF.

The chain has TRBV28 and TRBJ2-3. The CDR3 has 14 residues. CDR1 is MDHEN and CDR2 is SYDVKM in the germline V gene. This CDR3 is CASSFGSLTDTQYF.

The V gene is TRBV6-2 or TRBV6-3, the J gene TRBJ2-3; lacking DNA, the TRBD2 call made by TCRdb goes unchecked. The V gene's germline CDR1 is MNHEY and CDR2 SVGEGT. The CDR3 contains 17 residues. CDR3 amino acids: CASSYHSGGVSTDTQYF.

This sequence joins TRBV7-2 and TRBJ2-5; TCRdb proposes TRBD2, but this gene call is untestable without DNA. The CDR3 has 17 amino acids. Germline lookup yields CDR1 SGHTA and CDR2 FQGNSA. CDR3 protein: CASRPNPGLAGRETQYF. Based on the CDR3 plus reference TRBV7-2 and TRBJ2-5, the full variable domain is GAGVSQSPSNKVTEKGKDVELRCDPISGHTALYWYRQSLGQGLEFLIYFQGNSAPDKSGLPSDRFSAERTGGSVSTLTIQRTQQEDSAVYLCASRPNPGLAGRETQYFGPGTRLLVL.

The chain employs TRBV4-1 and TRBJ1-1. The CDR3 contains 14 residues. Germline values: CDR1 MGHRA, CDR2 YSYEKL. CDR3 amino acids: CASSAPTAGTEAFF.